Sequencing of this TCR beta chain was carried out in a study of T cells in Graves' hyperthyroidism and ophthalmopathy. The TCR beta CDR3 regions underwent amplification using RNA transcripts as the source. The TCR CDR3 was amplified in a first-round RT-PCR using the HTBI primer set. TCRdb re-called the multiplex PCR reads with MiXCR, one entry per CDR3 protein. Found here are a few hundred thousand distinct CDR3 sequences, approximately 16% of them singletons; the top ten hold less than 3.5%. In this sample, this clonotype turned up many times. Its antigen remains unidentified. The CDR3 length is 15 residues. Germline loops: CDR1 MGHRA, CDR2 YSYEKL. The J segment lost 9 bases and the V segment lost 0 bases, leaving 7 bases of the junction unmatched. Regarding the study as a whole: Stable hyperthyroidism was separated from ophthalmopathy by a model based on 13 V-J features. Blood shared most expanded thyroid clonotypes above 0.001.

Subjects with ophthalmopathy showed a Clinical Activity Score no lower than 3, a NOSPECS grade no lower than 4, and a duration shorter than 3 months. The study left out patients who had uncontrolled infection, other autoimmune disease, pregnancy or lactation. This TCR was sampled from a woman in her thirties or forties with Graves' ophthalmopathy. Sequencing was performed on blood. The chain carries TRBV4-1 and TRBJ2-1; TRBD1 matches 8 bases. CDR3 bases: TGCGCCAGCAGCCAAGACCTCCAGGGGGCGGGTGAGCAGTTCTTC. Its translation: CASSQDLQGAGEQFF.